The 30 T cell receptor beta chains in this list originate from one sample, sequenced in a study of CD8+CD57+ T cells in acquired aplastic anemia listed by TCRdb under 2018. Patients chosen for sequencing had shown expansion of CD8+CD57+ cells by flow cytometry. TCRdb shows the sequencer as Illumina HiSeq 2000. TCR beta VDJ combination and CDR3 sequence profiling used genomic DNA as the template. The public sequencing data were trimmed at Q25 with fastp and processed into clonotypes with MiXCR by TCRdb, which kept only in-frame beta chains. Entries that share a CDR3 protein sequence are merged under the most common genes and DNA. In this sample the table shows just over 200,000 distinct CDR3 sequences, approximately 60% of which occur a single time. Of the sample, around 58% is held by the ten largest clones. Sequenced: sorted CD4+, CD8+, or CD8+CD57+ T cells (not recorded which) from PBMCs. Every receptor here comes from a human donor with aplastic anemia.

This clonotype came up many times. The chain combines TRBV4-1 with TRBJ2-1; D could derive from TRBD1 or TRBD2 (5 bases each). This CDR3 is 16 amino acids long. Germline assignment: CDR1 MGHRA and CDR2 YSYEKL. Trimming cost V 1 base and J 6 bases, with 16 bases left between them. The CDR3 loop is CASSQAPGPTVNEQFF. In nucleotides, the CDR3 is TGCGCCAGCAGCCAAGCACCGGGACCGACAGTCAATGAGCAGTTCTTC.

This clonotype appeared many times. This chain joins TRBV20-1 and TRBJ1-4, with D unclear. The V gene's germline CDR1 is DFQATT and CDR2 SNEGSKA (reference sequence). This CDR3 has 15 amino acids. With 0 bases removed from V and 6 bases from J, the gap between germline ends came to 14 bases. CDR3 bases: TGCAGTGCTAGAGATCTTCCGGGGTGGGATGAAAAACTGTTTTTT. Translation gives CSARDLPGWDEKLFF.

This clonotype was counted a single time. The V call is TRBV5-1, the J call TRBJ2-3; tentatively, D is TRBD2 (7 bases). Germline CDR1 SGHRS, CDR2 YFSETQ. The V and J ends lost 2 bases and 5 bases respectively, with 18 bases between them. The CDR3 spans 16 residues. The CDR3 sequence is CASSLNPGGAQDTQYF. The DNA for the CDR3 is TGCGCCAGCAGCTTAAACCCTGGGGGGGCCCAAGATACGCAGTATTTT.

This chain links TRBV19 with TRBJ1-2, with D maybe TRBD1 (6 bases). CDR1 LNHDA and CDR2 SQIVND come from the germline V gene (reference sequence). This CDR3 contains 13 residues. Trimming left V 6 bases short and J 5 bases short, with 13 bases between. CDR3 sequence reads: CASSLDRRYGYTF. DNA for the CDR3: TGTGCCAGTAGCCTCGACAGGCGTTATGGCTACACCTTC.

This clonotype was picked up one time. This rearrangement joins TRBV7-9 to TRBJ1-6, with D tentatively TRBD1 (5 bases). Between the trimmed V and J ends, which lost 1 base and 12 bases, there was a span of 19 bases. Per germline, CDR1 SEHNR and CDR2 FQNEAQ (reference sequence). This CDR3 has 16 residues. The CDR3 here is CASSLEYSGMKGPLHF. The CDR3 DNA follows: TGTGCCAGCAGCTTAGAGTATTCAGGGATGAAGGGACCCCTCCACTTT.

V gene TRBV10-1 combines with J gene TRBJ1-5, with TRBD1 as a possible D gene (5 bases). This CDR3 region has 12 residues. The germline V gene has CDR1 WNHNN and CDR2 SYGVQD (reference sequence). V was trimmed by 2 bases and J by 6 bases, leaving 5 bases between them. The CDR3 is CASSEQGQPQHF. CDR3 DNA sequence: TGCGCCAGCAGTGAGCAGGGTCAGCCCCAGCATTTT.

This CDR3 reads CASSLAEGATEAFF. CDR3 in DNA: TGTGCCAGCAGCTTAGCGGAGGGGGCGACCGAAGCTTTCTTT. The chain joins TRBV7-6 to TRBJ1-1; 7 bases match TRBD1. Germline loops: CDR1 SGHVS, CDR2 FNYEAQ. V trimming: 0 bases; J trimming: 8 bases; junction bases outside the gene matches: 6. The CDR3 length is 14 residues.

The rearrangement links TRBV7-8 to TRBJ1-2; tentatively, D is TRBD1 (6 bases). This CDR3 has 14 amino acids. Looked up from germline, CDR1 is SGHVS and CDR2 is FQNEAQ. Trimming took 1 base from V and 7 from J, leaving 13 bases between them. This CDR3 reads CASSLVGGPGGYTF. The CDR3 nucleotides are TGTGCCAGCAGCTTAGTTGGGGGGCCGGGTGGCTACACCTTC.

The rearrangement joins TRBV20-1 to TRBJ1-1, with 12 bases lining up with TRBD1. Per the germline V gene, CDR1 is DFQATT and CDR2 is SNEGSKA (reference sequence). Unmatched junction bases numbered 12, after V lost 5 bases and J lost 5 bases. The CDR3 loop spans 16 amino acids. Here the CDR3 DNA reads TGCAGTGCTCACCCCGGGACAGGGGGCCGAGGGACTGAAGCTTTCTTT. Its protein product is CSAHPGTGGRGTEAFF.

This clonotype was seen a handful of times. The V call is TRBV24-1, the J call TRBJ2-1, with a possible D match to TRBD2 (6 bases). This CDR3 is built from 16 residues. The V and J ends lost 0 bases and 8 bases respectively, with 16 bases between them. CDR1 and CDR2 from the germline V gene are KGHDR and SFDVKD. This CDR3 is CATSDLNRTRRDEQFF. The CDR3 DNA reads TGTGCCACCAGTGATTTGAACAGGACCCGGAGGGATGAGCAGTTCTTC.

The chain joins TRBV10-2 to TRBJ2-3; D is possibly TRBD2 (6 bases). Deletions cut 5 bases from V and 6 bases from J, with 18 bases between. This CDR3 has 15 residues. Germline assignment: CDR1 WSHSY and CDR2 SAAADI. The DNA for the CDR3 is TGCGCCAGCAGTCTTCACCGGAGGGAGTTGGATACGCAGTATTTT. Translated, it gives CASSLHRRELDTQYF.

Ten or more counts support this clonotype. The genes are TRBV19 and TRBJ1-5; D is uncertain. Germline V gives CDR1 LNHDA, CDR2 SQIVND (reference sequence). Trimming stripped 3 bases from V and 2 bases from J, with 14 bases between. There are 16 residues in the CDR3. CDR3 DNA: TGTGCCAGTAGTATGGGAAAGGCAGGAGGCAATCAGCCCCAGCATTTT. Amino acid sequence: CASSMGKAGGNQPQHF. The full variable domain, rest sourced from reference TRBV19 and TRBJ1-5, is DGGITQSPKYLFRKEGQNVTLSCEQNLNHDAMYWYRQDPGQGLRLIYYSQIVNDFQKGDIAEGYSVSREKKESFPLTVTSAQKNPTAFYLCASSMGKAGGNQPQHFGDGTRLSIL.

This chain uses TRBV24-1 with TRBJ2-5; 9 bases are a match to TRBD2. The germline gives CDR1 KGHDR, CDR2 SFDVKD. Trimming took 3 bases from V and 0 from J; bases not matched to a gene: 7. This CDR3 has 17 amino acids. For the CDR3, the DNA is TGTGCCACCAGTGATGCGGGAGGGGAGGCGTACCAAGAGACCCAGTACTTC. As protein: CATSDAGGEAYQETQYF.

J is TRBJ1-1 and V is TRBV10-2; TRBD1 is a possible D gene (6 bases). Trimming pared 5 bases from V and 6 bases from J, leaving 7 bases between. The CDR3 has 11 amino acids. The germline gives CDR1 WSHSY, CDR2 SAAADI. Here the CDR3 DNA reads TGCGCCAGCAGTCGACAGGCTGAAGCTTTCTTT. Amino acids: CASSRQAEAFF.

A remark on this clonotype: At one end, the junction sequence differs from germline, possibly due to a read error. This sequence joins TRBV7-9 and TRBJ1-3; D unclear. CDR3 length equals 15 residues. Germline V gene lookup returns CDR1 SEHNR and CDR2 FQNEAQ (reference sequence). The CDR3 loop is CASGLSTNGGNTIYF. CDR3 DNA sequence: TGTGCCAGCGGCTTATCGACGAACGGCGGAAACACCATATATTTT. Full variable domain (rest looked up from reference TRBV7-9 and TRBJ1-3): DTGVSQNPRHKITKRGQNVTFRCDPISEHNRLYWYRQTLGQGPEFLTYFQNEAQLEKSRLLSDRFSAERPKGSFSTLEIQRTEQGDSAMYLCASGLSTNGGNTIYFGEGSWLTVV.

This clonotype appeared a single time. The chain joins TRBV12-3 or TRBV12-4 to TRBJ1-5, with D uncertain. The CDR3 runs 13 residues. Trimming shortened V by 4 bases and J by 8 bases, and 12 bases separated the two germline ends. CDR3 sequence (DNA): TGTGCCAGCAGTTCGACCGCAGAGAAGCCCCAGCATTTT. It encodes CASSSTAEKPQHF.

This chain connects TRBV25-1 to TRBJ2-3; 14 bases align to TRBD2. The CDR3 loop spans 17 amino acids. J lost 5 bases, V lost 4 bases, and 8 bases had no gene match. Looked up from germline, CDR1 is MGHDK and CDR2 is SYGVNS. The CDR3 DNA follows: TGTGCCAGCAGTGCTACGGGGACTAGCGGGGGAATAGATACGCAGTATTTT. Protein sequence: CASSATGTSGGIDTQYF.

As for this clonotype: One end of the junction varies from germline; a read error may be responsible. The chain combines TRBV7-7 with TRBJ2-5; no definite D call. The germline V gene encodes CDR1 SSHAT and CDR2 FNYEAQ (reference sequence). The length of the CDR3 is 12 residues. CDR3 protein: CASSVDGETQYF. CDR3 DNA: TGTGCTAGCAGCGTAGACGGAGAGACCCAGTACTTC. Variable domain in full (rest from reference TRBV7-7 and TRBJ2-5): GAGVSQSPRYKVTKRGQDVTLRCDPISSHATLYWYQQALGQGPEFLTYFNYEAQPDKSGLPSDRFSAERPEGSISTLTIQRTEQRDSAMYRCASSVDGETQYFGPGTRLLVL.

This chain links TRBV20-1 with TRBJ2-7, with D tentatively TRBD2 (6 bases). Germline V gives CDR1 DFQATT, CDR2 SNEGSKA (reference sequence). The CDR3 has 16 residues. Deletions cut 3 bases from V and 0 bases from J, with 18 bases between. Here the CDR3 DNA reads TGCAGTGCTAGTAGTTACGGGGAGGTAGTCTCCTACGAGCAGTACTTC. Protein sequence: CSASSYGEVVSYEQYF.

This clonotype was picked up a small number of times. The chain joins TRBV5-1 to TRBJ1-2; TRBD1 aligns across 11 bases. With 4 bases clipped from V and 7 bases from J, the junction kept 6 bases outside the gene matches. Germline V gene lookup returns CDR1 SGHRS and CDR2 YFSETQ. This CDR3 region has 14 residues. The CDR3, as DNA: TGCGCCAGCAGCCAGGGGACAGGGGGTAGTGGCTACACCTTC. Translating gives CASSQGTGGSGYTF.

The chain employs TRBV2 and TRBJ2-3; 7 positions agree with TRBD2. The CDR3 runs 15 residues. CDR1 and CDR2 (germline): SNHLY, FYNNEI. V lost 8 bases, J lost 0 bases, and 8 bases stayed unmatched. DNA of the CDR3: TGTGCCAGCTTGGGGGACTACCAAAGCACAGATACGCAGTATTTT. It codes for CASLGDYQSTDTQYF. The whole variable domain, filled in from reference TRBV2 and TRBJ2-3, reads EPEVTQTPSHQVTQMGQEVILRCVPISNHLYFYWYRQILGQKVEFLVSFYNNEISEKSEIFDDQFSVERPDGSNFTLKIRSTKLEDSAMYFCASLGDYQSTDTQYFGPGTRLTVL.

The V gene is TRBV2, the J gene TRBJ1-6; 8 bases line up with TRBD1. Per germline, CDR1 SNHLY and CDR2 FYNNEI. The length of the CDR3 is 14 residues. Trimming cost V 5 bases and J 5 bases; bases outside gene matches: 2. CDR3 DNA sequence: TGTGCCAGCAGTCCGGACAGGGATAATTCACCCCTCCACTTT. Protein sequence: CASSPDRDNSPLHF.

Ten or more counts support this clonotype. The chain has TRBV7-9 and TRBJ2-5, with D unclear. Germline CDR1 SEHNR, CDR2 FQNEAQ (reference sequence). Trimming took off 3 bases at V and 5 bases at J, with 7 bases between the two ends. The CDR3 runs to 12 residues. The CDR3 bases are TGTGCCAGCAGCTTTCAAAGGGAGACCCAGTACTTC. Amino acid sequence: CASSFQRETQYF.

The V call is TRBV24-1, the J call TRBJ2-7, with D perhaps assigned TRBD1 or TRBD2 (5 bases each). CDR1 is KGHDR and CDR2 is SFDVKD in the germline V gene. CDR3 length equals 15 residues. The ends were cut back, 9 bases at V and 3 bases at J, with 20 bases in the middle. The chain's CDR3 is CATGTSRGGRYEQYF. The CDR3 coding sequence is TGTGCCACCGGTACTTCGAGGGGCGGGCGCTACGAGCAGTACTTC.

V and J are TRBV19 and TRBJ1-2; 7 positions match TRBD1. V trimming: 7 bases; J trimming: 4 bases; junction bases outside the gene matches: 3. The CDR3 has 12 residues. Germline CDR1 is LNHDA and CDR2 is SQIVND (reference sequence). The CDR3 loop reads CASTGQIYGYTF. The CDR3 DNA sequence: TGTGCCAGTACGGGACAGATCTATGGCTACACCTTC.

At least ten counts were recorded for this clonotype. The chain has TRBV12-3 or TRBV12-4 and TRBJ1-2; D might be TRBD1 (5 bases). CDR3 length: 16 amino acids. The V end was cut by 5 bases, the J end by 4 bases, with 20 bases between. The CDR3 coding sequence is TGTGCCAGCAGTCCGTTAGTGCTTGGGGCCGGCTATGGCTACACCTTC. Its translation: CASSPLVLGAGYGYTF.

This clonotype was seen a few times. The CDR3 region has the DNA TGTGCCACCAGTGAAGACAGAAATGGCTACACCTTC. Its translation is CATSEDRNGYTF. The chain recombines TRBV24-1 with TRBJ1-2; possibly TRBD1 for D (5 bases). The CDR3 spans 12 residues. From germline, CDR1 is KGHDR and CDR2 SFDVKD. The V end lost 4 bases, the J end lost 6 bases, and 8 bases lay between the germline ends.

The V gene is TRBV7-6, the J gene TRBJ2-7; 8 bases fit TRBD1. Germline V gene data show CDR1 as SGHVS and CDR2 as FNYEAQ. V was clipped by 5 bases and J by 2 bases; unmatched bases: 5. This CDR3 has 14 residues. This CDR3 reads CASSQRTGPYEQYF. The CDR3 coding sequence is TGTGCCAGCAGCCAAAGGACAGGGCCCTACGAGCAGTACTTC.

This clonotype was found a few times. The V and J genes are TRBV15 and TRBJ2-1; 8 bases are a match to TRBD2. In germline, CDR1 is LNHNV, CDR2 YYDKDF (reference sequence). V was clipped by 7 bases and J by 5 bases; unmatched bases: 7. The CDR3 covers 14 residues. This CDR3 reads CATKAGGIDNEQFF. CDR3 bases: TGTGCCACCAAGGCGGGGGGCATCGACAATGAGCAGTTCTTC. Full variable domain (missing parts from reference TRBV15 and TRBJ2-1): DAMVIQNPRYQVTQFGKPVTLSCSQTLNHNVMYWYQQKSSQAPKLLFHYYDKDFNNEADTPDNFQSRRPNTSFCFLDIRSPGLGDTAMYLCATKAGGIDNEQFFGPGTRLTVL.

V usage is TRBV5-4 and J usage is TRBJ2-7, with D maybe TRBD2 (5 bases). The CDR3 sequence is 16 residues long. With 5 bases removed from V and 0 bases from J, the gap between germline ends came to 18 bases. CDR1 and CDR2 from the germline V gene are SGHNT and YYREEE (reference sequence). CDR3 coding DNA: TGTGCCAGCAGGGTTAGCGATCCGGGGAGCTCCTACGAGCAGTACTTC. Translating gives CASRVSDPGSSYEQYF.